Listed below are T cell receptor beta chains from one sample, sequenced in a study of CD8 T cells in Susac syndrome. One entry per CDR3 protein, called by TCRdb with MiXCR from the immunoSEQ multiplex PCR reads. Among about 140,000 distinct CDR3 sequences, approximately 95% were seen once, and the ten largest hold 0.25% to 0.3%. The specimen was CD8+ T cells from PBMCs. The receptors shown here come from a human donor in good health. CDR3s include the opening cysteine and the closing phenylalanine or tryptophan. The D gene is left open where the match is weak.

TRBJ1-3,TRBV7-9,-,CASSYGSDTIYF,TGTGCCAGCAGCTACGGCTCGGATACCATATATTTT
TRBJ1-1,TRBV27,-,CASSPGNQNTEAFF,TGTGCCAGCAGTCCAGGAAATCAGAACACTGAAGCTTTCTTT
TRBJ2-3,TRBV9,-,CASSVESTSTDTQYF,TGTGCCAGCAGCGTAGAATCAACTAGCACAGATACGCAGTATTTT
TRBJ2-7,TRBV12-3/TRBV12-4,-,CASSSFGPSSYEQYF,TGTGCCAGCAGTTCATTCGGTCCGAGCTCCTACGAGCAGTACTTC
TRBJ2-2,TRBV29-1,-,CSAVQNTGELFF,TGCAGCGCTGTCCAGAACACCGGGGAGCTGTTTTTT
TRBJ2-5,TRBV7-2,-,CASSFRRQETQYF,TGTGCCAGCAGCTTCAGGCGTCAAGAGACCCAGTACTTC
TRBJ1-5,TRBV14,-,CASSQEIYLRDQPQHF,TGTGCCAGCAGCCAAGAAATATACTTAAGGGATCAGCCCCAGCATTTT
TRBJ2-1,TRBV5-1,TRBD2,CASSLVGSGSALNEQFF,TGCGCCAGCAGCTTGGTAGGTAGCGGGAGCGCTCTCAATGAGCAGTTCTTC
TRBJ1-3,TRBV29-1,-,CSVAGTPGNTIYF,TGCAGCGTTGCCGGGACCCCTGGAAACACCATATATTTT
TRBJ2-2,TRBV19,-,CASSIVAGELFF,TGTGCCAGTAGTATCGTGGCCGGGGAGCTGTTTTTT
TRBJ1-1,TRBV5-1,TRBD1,CASTKDKTGWTEAFF,TGCGCCAGCACCAAAGATAAGACAGGGTGGACTGAAGCTTTCTTT
TRBJ2-2,TRBV27,-,CASSDPLNTGELFF,TGTGCCAGCAGTGATCCGCTTAACACCGGGGAGCTGTTTTTT
TRBJ2-1,TRBV7-3,-,CASSTDTGTQQIKFF,TGTGCCAGCAGCACCGATACCGGGACCCAACAGATTAAGTTCTTC
TRBJ2-3,TRBV29-1,TRBD2,CSVTGTIWFTDTQYF,TGCAGCGTTACCGGGACTATTTGGTTCACAGATACGCAGTATTTT
TRBJ2-7,TRBV27,-,CASSERGSRQYF,TGTGCCAGCAGTGAACGGGGCAGCCGGCAGTACTTC
TRBJ1-4,TRBV5-6,-,CASSLREGDEKLFF,TGTGCCAGCAGCTTGAGGGAAGGAGATGAAAAACTGTTTTTT
TRBJ1-2,TRBV28,-,CASIGLPGEDNYGYTF,TGTGCCAGCATAGGGTTACCAGGGGAGGATAACTATGGCTACACCTTC
TRBJ2-1,TRBV7-9,TRBD2,CASSPGTSGTKFF,TGTGCCAGCAGCCCCGGGACTAGCGGGACGAAGTTCTTC
TRBJ2-7,TRBV9,-,CASSVDENAYEQYF,TGTGCCAGCAGCGTAGATGAGAATGCCTACGAGCAGTACTTC
TRBJ2-1,TRBV5-1,-,CASSLGGPFNEQFF,TGCGCCAGCAGCTTGGGAGGACCGTTCAATGAGCAGTTCTTC
TRBJ2-3,TRBV29-1,-,CSVLGSVPDTQYF,TGCAGCGTTCTTGGTTCTGTTCCAGATACGCAGTATTTT
TRBJ2-7,TRBV27,TRBD1,CASSPSGGFIEQYF,TGTGCCAGCAGTCCATCAGGGGGCTTTATCGAGCAGTACTTC